This T cell receptor beta chain came from a study of tumor-infiltrating lymphocytes in primary liver carcinoma. Study-wide results and caveats: Tumor specimens were characterized by a significantly higher top-250-clone fraction than blood (p = 0.039). Only about 7-25% of top clones occurred in every one of the five tumor regions.

Total RNA amounting to 500 ng was the source from which TCR beta cDNA was made with a constant-region primer. TCR beta libraries came from three nested multiplex PCR rounds using slightly modified ARM-PCR. The first two PCR rounds, roughly 10 cycles each, used TRBV1-TRBV30 forward primers and a C-beta reverse primer. TCRdb used MiXCR to reprocess the multiplex PCR reads, holding one entry per CDR3 protein. The sample has tens of thousands of distinct CDR3 sequences; around 70% are singletons. Taking about 19-31 mg of unsorted bulk tissue, the authors co-extracted RNA and DNA. Every tumor sample had over 85% viable tumor cells. The germline CDR1 and CDR2 sequences are SGHDN and FVKESK. This CDR3 is built from 13 residues. This clonotype has at least ten counts. Its antigen is undetermined. The junction and the germline gene differ at one end; a read error may be behind it.

Sequencing was performed on liver tumor tissue from sampling region 1. Subset described: tumor region T1, superior pole. V and J are TRBV14 and TRBJ2-7, with a possible D match to TRBD2 (5 bases). The sequence derives from a middle-aged man with primary liver carcinoma and hepatitis B virus infection. The CDR3 DNA follows: TGTGCCAGCAGTACCGGGGAAGACACACGACGGCACTTC. Protein sequence: CASSTGEDTRRHF.